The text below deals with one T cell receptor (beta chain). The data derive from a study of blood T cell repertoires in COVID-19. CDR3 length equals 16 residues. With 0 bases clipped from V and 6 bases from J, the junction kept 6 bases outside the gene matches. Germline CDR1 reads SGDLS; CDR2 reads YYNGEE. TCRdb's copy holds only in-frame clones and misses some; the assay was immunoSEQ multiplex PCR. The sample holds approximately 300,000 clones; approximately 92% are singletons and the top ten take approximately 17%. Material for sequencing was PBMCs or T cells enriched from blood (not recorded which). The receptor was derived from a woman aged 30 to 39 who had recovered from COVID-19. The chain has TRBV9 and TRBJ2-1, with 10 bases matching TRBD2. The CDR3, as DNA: TGTGCCAGCAGCGTAGAGGTGAGCGGGAGGGCCAATGAGCAGTTCTTC. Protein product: CASSVEVSGRANEQFF.